Described below is a single TCR beta chain sequence and its context. The data originate from a study of blood T cell repertoires in COVID-19. Study in general: Acute and convalescent COVID-19 specimens originated in the United States, Italy and Spain. The analysed material was cDNA or gDNA that came from T cells, B-cell-depleted T cells, or PBMCs.

The CDR3 totals 13 residues. The germline V gene encodes CDR1 SNHLY and CDR2 FYNNEI. V lost 4 bases and J lost 3, with 9 bases in between. Per the original data handling: Reference gene primer amplification yielded estimated nucleated cell counts. Assay: immunoSEQ multiplex PCR; the TCRdb copy retains only in-frame clones and omits some. V and J calls and clone size are as listed in that table; D and trimming were resolved from the DNA. The profile covers about 60,000 clones, with roughly 80% appearing a single time and roughly 6.7% taken by the ten largest. Input material: peripheral blood. The gene calls are TRBV2 and TRBJ1-2; D is unresolved. This receptor was taken from a man in his 60s with acute or convalescent COVID-19. The CDR3 bases are TGTGCCAGCAGTGCGGCGGGCGACTATGGCTACACCTTC. It encodes CASSAAGDYGYTF.